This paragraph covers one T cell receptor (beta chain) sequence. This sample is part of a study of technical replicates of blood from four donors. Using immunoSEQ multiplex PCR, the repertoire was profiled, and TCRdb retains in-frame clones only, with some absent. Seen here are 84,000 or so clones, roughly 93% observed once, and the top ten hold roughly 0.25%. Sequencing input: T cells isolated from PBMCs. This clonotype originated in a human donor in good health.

CDR3 DNA: TGTGCCAGCAGCTTCGACCTGATAGGGGCCCCATACGAGCAGTACTTC. This sequence encodes CASSFDLIGAPYEQYF. V and J are TRBV7-9 and TRBJ2-7; tentatively, D is TRBD1 (5 bases). This CDR3 has 16 amino acids. Germline CDR1 is SEHNR and CDR2 is FQNEAQ (reference sequence). The ends were cut back, 3 bases at V and 4 bases at J, with 19 bases in the middle.